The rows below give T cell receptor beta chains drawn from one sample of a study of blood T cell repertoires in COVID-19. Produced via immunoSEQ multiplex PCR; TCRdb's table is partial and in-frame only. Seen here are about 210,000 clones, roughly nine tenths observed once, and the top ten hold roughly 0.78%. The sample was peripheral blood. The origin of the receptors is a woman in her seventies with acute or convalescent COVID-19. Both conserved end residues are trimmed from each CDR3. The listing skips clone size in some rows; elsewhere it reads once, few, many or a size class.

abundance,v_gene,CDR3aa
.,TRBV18,ASSPSPDSNQPQH
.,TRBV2,ASSATGGDQPQH
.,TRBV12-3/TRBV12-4,ASSHRGGQY
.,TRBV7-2,ASSPDTGGDEKLF
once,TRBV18,ASSPPSFTGELF
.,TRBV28,ASSVQPNNIQY
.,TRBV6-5,ASSLASPYNEQF
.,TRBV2,ASGLVGERQY
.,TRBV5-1,ASTLQGSDTEAF
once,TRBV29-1,SVKRVSGIGYEQY
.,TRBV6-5,ASSYSRGNQPQH
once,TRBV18,ASSPSWGPQETQY
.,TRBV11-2,ASSPGDRAYSGNTIY
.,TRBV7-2,ASSPGLAGVREQY
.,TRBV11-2,ASSWGRGVQGTEAF
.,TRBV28,ASSLGQGVGETQY
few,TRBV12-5,ASGAGGNTGELF
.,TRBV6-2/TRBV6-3,ASSLPGLGDNEQF
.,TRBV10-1,ASSESAGQETQY
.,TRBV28,ASRGVVNEQF
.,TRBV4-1,ASSLSPTANTEAF
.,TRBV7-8,ASSLASVGQKFYGYT
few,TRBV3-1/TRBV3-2,ASSPDGADSYEQY
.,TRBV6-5,ASRAVGGTGELF
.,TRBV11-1,ASSPLGNIQY